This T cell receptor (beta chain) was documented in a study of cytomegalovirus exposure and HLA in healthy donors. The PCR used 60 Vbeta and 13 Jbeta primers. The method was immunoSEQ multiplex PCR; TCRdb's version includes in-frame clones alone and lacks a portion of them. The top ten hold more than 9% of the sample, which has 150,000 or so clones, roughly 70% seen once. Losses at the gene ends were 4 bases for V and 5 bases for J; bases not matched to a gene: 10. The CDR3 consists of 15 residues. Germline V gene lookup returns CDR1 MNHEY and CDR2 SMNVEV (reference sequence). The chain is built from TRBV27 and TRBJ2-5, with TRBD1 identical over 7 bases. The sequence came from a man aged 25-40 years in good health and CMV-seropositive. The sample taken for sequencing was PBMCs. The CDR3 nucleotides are TGTGCCAGCAGTTCCTCCACAGGGGAAAGGGAGACCCAGTACTTC. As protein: CASSSSTGERETQYF.